Listed below are T cell receptor beta chains from one sample, sequenced in a study of PD-1 blockade in classical Hodgkin lymphoma. Produced via immunoSEQ multiplex PCR; TCRdb's table is partial and in-frame only. The sample includes some 60,000 clones, 80% to 90% of them seen just once. Sequencing used peripheral blood mononuclear cells (PBMCs), obtained at baseline. Source of these receptors: a human donor with classical Hodgkin lymphoma. Each CDR3 is given without its conserved first and last residue. Each record gives: D gene, J gene, V gene, CDR3 protein. A D gene is named only where the DNA matches it firmly.

TRBD1,TRBJ1-4,TRBV4-1,ASSPLRGKEKLF
.,TRBJ1-6,TRBV6-1,ASSEKKQGPNSPLH
.,TRBJ1-6,TRBV28,ASSFPEPLH
.,TRBJ1-2,TRBV15,ATSRPDRGNYGYT
.,TRBJ2-2,TRBV30,AWSVRQGIGTGELF
.,TRBJ1-3,TRBV5-4,ASSLQGSGNTIY
.,TRBJ1-4,TRBV14,ASEMMGVDEKLF
.,TRBJ2-2,TRBV27,ASSLLGSDTGELF
TRBD1,TRBJ2-5,TRBV2,ATETLQGAEQQETQY
.,TRBJ2-2,TRBV7-9,ASNLGGSGELF
.,TRBJ2-5,TRBV18,ASSPVLATQETQY
.,TRBJ1-1,TRBV15,ATSSGGLFEAF
.,TRBJ1-6,TRBV2,ASSEGLSSYNSPLH
TRBD2,TRBJ2-1,TRBV2,ASISSGGLDEQF
.,TRBJ2-3,TRBV6-4,AGRGTGPDTQY
.,TRBJ1-2,TRBV5-1,ASSSGSEYGYT
.,TRBJ1-3,TRBV5-1,ASSSTGLSGNTIY
TRBD2,TRBJ2-7,TRBV19,ASGPLAGAFYEQY
.,TRBJ2-2,TRBV19,ASSLISSRSGELF
.,TRBJ2-3,TRBV27,ASAGLSFLWGDTQY
.,TRBJ1-6,TRBV5-6,ASSQGQYNSPLH
.,TRBJ1-1,TRBV25-1,ASSKGWGDLNTEAF
TRBD1,TRBJ1-1,TRBV7-9,ASSLDRGMNTEAF
.,TRBJ1-1,TRBV6-1,ASIQGPRTEAF
.,TRBJ1-3,TRBV9,ASSVSGRGENTIY
.,TRBJ2-2,TRBV6-5,ASIGQTNTGELF
.,TRBJ1-6,TRBV11-2,ASSWTLGADSPLH
.,TRBJ2-7,TRBV5-4,ASSLRGAPGEQY
.,TRBJ1-3,TRBV29-1,SVNLGRGNTIY
TRBD1,TRBJ2-7,TRBV7-8,ASSFHGTGKSYEQY
TRBD1,TRBJ2-5,TRBV7-9,ASSQGQKETQY
.,TRBJ1-1,TRBV6-1,ASTLYVREAF
.,TRBJ1-4,TRBV5-1,ASSLGSGVHSEKLF
.,TRBJ1-1,TRBV10-2,ASKSRNEAF
.,TRBJ1-2,TRBV6-6,ASSSGQGYGYT
.,TRBJ1-2,TRBV19,ASSPFAGLTFYGYT
.,TRBJ2-1,TRBV6-5,ASSYGDNRNEQF
TRBD1,TRBJ1-3,TRBV4-2,ASSQAQGASGNTIY
TRBD2,TRBJ2-7,TRBV6-1,ATTSGGYEQY
.,TRBJ1-2,TRBV27,ASSYIPIGGEGGYT
.,TRBJ1-2,TRBV30,AWTQGQMRGYT
.,TRBJ2-1,TRBV7-6,ASSLGGPKQF
.,TRBJ1-6,TRBV13,ASSEKDRIINSPLH
.,TRBJ1-1,TRBV27,ASSLTLEYEAF
TRBD1,TRBJ1-4,TRBV2,ASSSGQANEKLF
TRBD1,TRBJ2-7,TRBV5-1,ASSLEGGLMGEQY
TRBD1,TRBJ1-5,TRBV6-4,ASRPGQSSGPQH
.,TRBJ1-5,TRBV30,AWSYGASTYSNQPQH
.,TRBJ2-6,TRBV2,ASSEVLFGYNSGANVLT
TRBD1,TRBJ1-2,TRBV30,AWSVGLYRGNGYT
.,TRBJ2-7,TRBV7-2,ASSPSRDDYEQY
TRBD1,TRBJ2-2,TRBV27,ASSDRGLGTGELF
.,TRBJ1-1,TRBV7-9,ASSLRESTEAF
.,TRBJ2-1,TRBV6-1,ASSETGSYNEQF
.,TRBJ1-1,TRBV13,ASSLDGGPTEAF